This T cell receptor beta chain was sequenced for a study of T-cell memory formation after mild COVID-19. On the study more broadly: Among the donors, TCR clusters were largely specific to each donor.

TCRdb ran MiXCR on the 5' RACE reads and lists one entry per CDR3 protein. The sample contains more than 350,000 distinct CDR3 sequences, about 15% of which appear only once. Whole-study results and caveats: Whereas later expanders leaned CD4+, clones contracting day 15 to 85 showed a balanced CD4/CD8 makeup.

Regarding this clonotype: As yet, its antigen is unknown.

The germline CDR1 and CDR2 sequences are SGHTA and FQGNSA. CDR3 length: 16 residues. The V gene end was trimmed by 2 bases and the J gene end by 1 base; junction bases not matched to a gene: 3. The chain uses TRBV7-2 and TRBJ2-2; 8 bases are a match to TRBD2. The specimen was PBMCs or a T cell subset sorted from them (not recorded which). The sequence was collected from a man between 18 and 29 years old who had mild COVID-19 (a few samples of this study predate the infection). Cell type and time point are not known. This CDR3 reads CASSLRSGGNTGELFF. In nucleotides, the CDR3 is TGTGCCAGCAGCTTAAGAAGCGGGGGGAACACCGGGGAGCTGTTTTTT. The whole variable domain, remainder taken from reference TRBV7-2 and TRBJ2-2, is GAGVSQSPSNKVTEKGKDVELRCDPISGHTALYWYRQSLGQGLEFLIYFQGNSAPDKSGLPSDRFSAERTGGSVSTLTIQRTQQEDSAVYLCASSLRSGGNTGELFFGEGSRLTVL.